One sample yielded the 8 T cell receptor beta chains listed below, sequenced in a study of T cell responses to AZD1222 COVID-19 vaccine. Produced via immunoSEQ multiplex PCR; TCRdb's table is partial and in-frame only. The table records around 130,000 clones, over 90% of them present only once. The source material was peripheral blood, sampled on day 0 of AZD1222 vaccination. All receptors derive from an adult in good health.

The chain has TRBV7-2 and TRBJ1-4; TRBD1 agrees at 9 bases. V lost 4 bases and J lost 2; bases outside the gene matches: 5. Germline V gives CDR1 SGHTA, CDR2 FQGNSA. The CDR3 spans 16 residues. The CDR3 DNA sequence: TGTGCCAGCAGCTCACAGGGGGCCATGACTAATGAAAAACTGTTTTTT. Protein product: CASSSQGAMTNEKLFF. The full variable domain, rest sourced from reference TRBV7-2 and TRBJ1-4, is GAGVSQSPSNKVTEKGKDVELRCDPISGHTALYWYRQSLGQGLEFLIYFQGNSAPDKSGLPSDRFSAERTGGSVSTLTIQRTQQEDSAVYLCASSSQGAMTNEKLFFGSGTQLSVL.

The chain has TRBV4-1 and TRBJ1-1, with D unresolved. The CDR3 has 16 residues. Trimming pared 1 base from V and 4 bases from J, leaving 16 bases between. The germline gives CDR1 MGHRA, CDR2 YSYEKL. The CDR3 region is CASSQGWASGFTEAFF. As DNA, the CDR3 is TGCGCCAGCAGCCAAGGGTGGGCGTCGGGGTTCACTGAAGCTTTCTTT.

This chain joins TRBV7-2 and TRBJ2-7, with 10 bases aligning to TRBD2. V dropped 4 bases and J dropped 1; count of bases not matched to a gene: 4. The CDR3 sequence is 15 residues long. The V gene's germline CDR1 is SGHTA and CDR2 FQGNSA. The CDR3 is CASSSVAGGSYEQYF. CDR3 sequence (DNA): TGTGCCAGCAGCTCAGTAGCGGGGGGATCCTACGAGCAGTACTTC.

The rearrangement links TRBV9 to TRBJ1-1; tentative D call: TRBD1 (5 bases). V was pared by 3 bases and J by 11 bases, with 17 bases between. This CDR3 has 13 amino acids. Per the germline V gene, CDR1 is SGDLS and CDR2 is YYNGEE. CDR3 DNA sequence: TGTGCCAGCAGCGCGCTTTCGGGCAGGGACGCTTTCTTT. Amino acids: CASSALSGRDAFF.

CDR3 coding DNA: TGTGCCAGCAGCCAAGGCGGGACAGGGGATGGCTACACCTTC. Its protein is CASSQGGTGDGYTF. The J gene is TRBJ1-2, the V gene TRBV3-1 (or the pseudogene TRBV3-2), with 10 nucleotides matching TRBD1. The germline V gene encodes CDR1 LGHDT and CDR2 YNNKEL (reference sequence). The CDR3 is 14 residues long. J gave up 6 bases and V 1 base, and 2 bases lay outside the gene matches.

This CDR3 is CASSQVPGAGSGTGNTIYF. CDR3 sequence (DNA): TGTGCCAGCAGCCAAGTTCCTGGGGCAGGGAGCGGGACTGGAAACACCATATATTTT. J is TRBJ1-3 and V is TRBV3-1 (or the pseudogene TRBV3-2); the D gene is possibly TRBD1 (5 bases). The CDR3 has 19 amino acids. In germline, CDR1 is LGHDT, CDR2 YNNKEL (reference sequence). The V gene lost 1 base and the J gene lost 2 bases, with 21 bases spanning the gap.

This sequence joins TRBV27 and TRBJ2-1; a weak D match, TRBD1 (6 bases). V dropped 5 bases and J dropped 4 bases, with 12 bases sitting between them. Germline V gene data show CDR1 as MNHEY and CDR2 as SMNVEV (reference sequence). This CDR3 region has 14 residues. Here the CDR3 reads CASSPGQSYNEQFF. The CDR3 bases are TGTGCCAGCAGTCCGGGACAATCATACAATGAGCAGTTCTTC.

The chain has TRBV5-1 and TRBJ1-4; TRBD1 agrees at 11 bases. J gave up 8 bases and V 4 bases, and 16 bases lay outside the gene matches. The CDR3 extends over 18 amino acids. Germline loops: CDR1 SGHRS, CDR2 YFSETQ. The DNA for the CDR3 is TGCGCCAGCAGCGAGCAACCCCCCGGGACAGGGGGAGGGGAAAAACTGTTTTTT. This encodes CASSEQPPGTGGGEKLFF. Variable domain in full (rest from reference TRBV5-1 and TRBJ1-4): KAGVTQTPRYLIKTRGQQVTLSCSPISGHRSVSWYQQTPGQGLQFLFEYFSETQRNKGNFPGRFSGRQFSNSRSEMNVSTLELGDSALYLCASSEQPPGTGGGEKLFFGSGTQLSVL.